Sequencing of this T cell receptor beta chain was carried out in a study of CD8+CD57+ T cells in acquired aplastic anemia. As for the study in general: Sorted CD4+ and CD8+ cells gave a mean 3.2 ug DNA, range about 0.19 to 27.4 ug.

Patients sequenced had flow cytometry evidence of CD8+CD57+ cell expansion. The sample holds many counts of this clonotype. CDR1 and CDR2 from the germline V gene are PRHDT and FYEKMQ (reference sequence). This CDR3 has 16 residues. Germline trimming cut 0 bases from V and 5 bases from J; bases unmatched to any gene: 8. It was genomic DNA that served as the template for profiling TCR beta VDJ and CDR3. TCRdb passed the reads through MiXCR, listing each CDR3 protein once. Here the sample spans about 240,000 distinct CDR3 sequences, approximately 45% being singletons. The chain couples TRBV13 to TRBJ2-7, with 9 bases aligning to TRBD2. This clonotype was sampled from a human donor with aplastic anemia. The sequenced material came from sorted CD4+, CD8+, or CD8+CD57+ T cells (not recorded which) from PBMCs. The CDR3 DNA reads TGTGCCAGCAGCTTAGGCGGCGGGAGGGCCAGCAACGAGCAGTACTTC. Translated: CASSLGGGRASNEQYF.